This TCR beta chain was sequenced for a study of patients with pleural tuberculosis. V lost 7 bases and J lost 4, with 16 bases in between. Germline loops: CDR1 MNHEY, CDR2 SMNVEV (reference sequence). The CDR3 runs to 15 residues. In TCRdb, the reads were re-called with MiXCR into one record per CDR3 protein. The top ten clones hold under 4% of a sample with roughly 27,000 distinct CDR3 sequences, roughly 18% of them seen once. This clonotype was seen many times. The specimen sequenced was peripheral blood. This rearrangement joins TRBV27 to TRBJ1-4; tentative D call: TRBD1 (6 bases). The TCR sequence derives from a human donor with pleural tuberculosis. CDR3 loop: CASNGGASSNEKLFF. The CDR3 nucleotides are TGTGCCAGCAATGGGGGGGCGAGCAGTAATGAAAAACTGTTTTTT.